The T cell receptor beta chain under discussion was sequenced for a study of blood T cell repertoires in COVID-19. Overall study context: Specimens from acute and convalescent COVID-19 originated in the United States, Italy and Spain. Sample material is recorded as cDNA or gDNA derived from T cells, B-cell-depleted T cells, or PBMCs.

Original methodology: Researchers report that nucleated cell counts were estimated from reference gene primer amplification. Repertoires were generated with immunoSEQ multiplex PCR, while TCRdb's copy carries only in-frame clones and drops some. V and J calls and clone size follow that table, whereas D and trimming were derived from the DNA. Of 130,000 or so clones in the sample, approximately 86% were seen once. Germline CDR1 and CDR2: LGHDT and YNNKEL (reference sequence). Germline trimming cut 3 bases from V and 8 bases from J; bases unmatched to any gene: 12. This CDR3 is 16 amino acids long. Material for sequencing was peripheral blood. The source is a woman in her fifties or sixties with acute or convalescent COVID-19. V is TRBV3-1 (or the pseudogene TRBV3-2) and J is TRBJ2-1; 8 positions match TRBD2. CDR3: CASSQPRGGVIHEQFF. CDR3 bases: TGTGCCAGCAGCCAGCCCCGGGGGGGCGTCATCCATGAGCAGTTCTTC.